These 20 T cell receptor beta chains were all obtained from the same sample, sequenced in a study of cytomegalovirus exposure and HLA in healthy donors. PCR primers comprised 60 Vbeta and 13 Jbeta primers. The data were produced by immunoSEQ multiplex PCR, yet TCRdb's version contains in-frame clones alone and is incomplete. The sample lists 70,000 to 100,000 clones, about two thirds seen once, with 6.9% in the top ten. The sequencing input was PBMCs. The receptors derive from a woman between 50 and 59 years old in good health and CMV-seropositive.

V is TRBV28 and J is TRBJ1-5, with 10 bases that match TRBD1. The CDR3 loop spans 15 amino acids. The V gene end was trimmed by 6 bases and the J gene end by 4 bases; junction bases not matched to a gene: 6. Germline CDR1 reads MDHEN; CDR2 reads SYDVKM. The CDR3 loop is CASRTGTGDNQPQHF. The CDR3 bases are TGTGCCAGCAGAACCGGGACAGGGGATAATCAGCCCCAGCATTTT.

V is TRBV2 and J is TRBJ1-1; 7 bases are shared with TRBD1. Germline V lookup: CDR1 SNHLY, CDR2 FYNNEI. V lost 4 bases and J lost 0; bases outside the gene matches: 2. The CDR3 is 14 amino acids. As DNA, the CDR3 is TGTGCCAGCAGTGTAGACAGGGTGAACACTGAAGCTTTCTTT. Its protein is CASSVDRVNTEAFF.

The chain uses TRBV9 and TRBJ1-1; 8 bases align to TRBD1. CDR3 size: 16 residues. Germline loops: CDR1 SGDLS, CDR2 YYNGEE. V shed 5 bases and J 0 bases; nucleotides not matched to a gene: 9. For the CDR3, the DNA is TGTGCCAGCAGACCAGGGGGCTCACTCATGAACACTGAAGCTTTCTTT. Translation gives CASRPGGSLMNTEAFF.

This clone was detected only a few times. The chain is built from TRBV27 and TRBJ2-1; 12 bases fit TRBD2. This CDR3 comprises 16 residues. V was clipped by 6 bases and J by 9 bases; unmatched bases: 12. The germline V gene encodes CDR1 MNHEY and CDR2 SMNVEV (reference sequence). CDR3 bases: TGTGCCAGCAGCGCTACCCTAGCGGGGGGGATTGTTGAGCAGTTCTTC. It codes for CASSATLAGGIVEQFF.

The chain combines TRBV11-2 with TRBJ2-5; no firm D call. The germline CDR1 and CDR2 sequences are SGHAT and FQNNGV. Trimming stripped 5 bases from V and 10 bases from J, with 14 bases between. The length of the CDR3 is 12 residues. The chain's CDR3 is CASSEPPGYQYF. CDR3 in DNA: TGTGCCAGCAGCGAACCCCCGGGTTACCAGTACTTC.

The genes are TRBV7-2 and TRBJ1-6; 10 bases fit TRBD1. The J segment lost 9 bases and the V segment lost 5 bases, leaving 7 bases of the junction unmatched. There are 15 residues in the CDR3. Germline V gives CDR1 SGHTA, CDR2 FQGNSA. CDR3 in amino acids: CASSLSTGGGSPLHF. The CDR3 DNA reads as TGTGCCAGCAGCCTATCGACAGGGGGCGGTTCACCCCTCCACTTT.

The chain has TRBV29-1 and TRBJ1-2; D possibly corresponds to TRBD1 (6 bases). This CDR3 region has 13 residues. Germline V gene data show CDR1 as SQVTM and CDR2 as ANQGSEA. CDR3 sequence reads: CMGVGGDNYGYTF. CDR3 DNA: TGCATGGGGGTAGGGGGTGACAACTATGGCTACACCTTC.

Notes on this clone: The identical CDR3 is also encoded by other nucleotide sequences in the sample. The chain is built from TRBV18 and TRBJ2-3, with 10 bases aligning to TRBD2. The CDR3 is 15 residues long. V shed 4 bases and J 2 bases; nucleotides not matched to a gene: 3. CDR1 and CDR2 from the germline V gene are KGHSH and LQKENI. DNA of the CDR3: TGTGCCAGCTCACTAGCGGGGGGTCTCACAGATACGCAGTATTTT. Translating gives CASSLAGGLTDTQYF.

This clone was recorded a few times. This chain connects TRBV5-1 to TRBJ1-2; 7 positions agree with TRBD1. Germline CDR1 SGHRS, CDR2 YFSETQ. After removal of 2 bases from V and 7 bases from J, the junction contained 8 bases not matched to a gene. This CDR3 contains 14 residues. The CDR3: CASSFYDRDLGYTF. CDR3 bases: TGCGCCAGCAGCTTCTACGACAGGGATCTTGGCTACACCTTC.

This sequence joins TRBV5-4 and TRBJ1-1, with TRBD1 matching over 8 bases. The CDR3 covers 14 residues. CDR1 is SGHNT, CDR2 YYREEE, per germline (reference sequence). The V segment lost 4 bases and the J segment 3 bases; nucleotides outside the gene matches: 5. The CDR3 nucleotides read TGTGCCAGCAGCGGGGACAGGAGATACACTGAAGCTTTCTTT. As protein: CASSGDRRYTEAFF.

V usage is TRBV7-2 and J usage is TRBJ2-4; weak D call: TRBD1 (5 bases). The CDR3 length is 15 residues. V was cut by 1 base and J by 1 base, with 8 bases left in between. CDR1 and CDR2 (germline): SGHTA, FQGNSA. CDR3 DNA sequence: TGTGCCAGCAGCTTAGAACAGGCGGCCAAAAACATTCAGTACTTC. Amino acid sequence: CASSLEQAAKNIQYF.

The CDR3 here is CASSLEGTGGYEQYF. The CDR3 nucleotides are TGTGCCAGCAGTTTAGAAGGGACAGGCGGATACGAGCAGTACTTC. The V and J genes are TRBV27 and TRBJ2-7; 8 nucleotides match TRBD1. The germline V gene encodes CDR1 MNHEY and CDR2 SMNVEV (reference sequence). The CDR3 sequence is 15 residues long. After removal of 2 bases from V and 4 bases from J, the junction contained 7 bases not matched to a gene.

Only a few counts were recorded for this clone. This sequence joins TRBV5-4 and TRBJ2-3, with TRBD2 identical over 10 bases. This CDR3 has 16 amino acids. Germline CDR1 and CDR2: SGHNT and YYREEE (reference sequence). Unmatched junction bases numbered 8, after V lost 3 bases and J lost 4 bases. CDR3 in DNA: TGTGCCAGCAGCTCCGGGGGGAGCGGGGGGGCAGATACGCAGTATTTT. The encoded protein is CASSSGGSGGADTQYF.

This chain links TRBV15 with TRBJ1-4; D gene unclear. V was clipped by 3 bases and J by 5 bases, with 13 bases between them. CDR1 and CDR2 from the germline V gene are LNHNV and YYDKDF (reference sequence). The CDR3 is 15 residues long. The CDR3 DNA reads TGTGCCACCAGCAGCCCCACAATATACAATGAAAAACTGTTTTTT. This translates into CATSSPTIYNEKLFF.

This clone was detected only once. J is TRBJ1-2 and V is TRBV6-1; D call uncertain. Trimming pared 9 bases from V and 5 bases from J, leaving 16 bases between. The CDR3 covers 13 residues. CDR1 is MNHNS and CDR2 is SASEGT in the germline V gene. CDR3 nucleotide sequence: TGTGCCAGTTCCAAAAGAGGTTTTTATGGCTACACCTTC. It yields the protein CASSKRGFYGYTF.

The chain carries TRBV15 and TRBJ1-5; possibly TRBD1 for D (5 bases). The V gene's germline CDR1 is LNHNV and CDR2 YYDKDF (reference sequence). Trimming shortened V by 1 base and J by 4 bases, and 14 bases separated the two germline ends. The CDR3 covers 16 residues. The CDR3 sequence: CATSRVVRAWNQPQHF. DNA for the CDR3: TGTGCCACCAGCAGAGTGGTCAGGGCTTGGAATCAGCCCCAGCATTTT.

The genes are TRBV2 and TRBJ2-3, with D uncertain. Germline V lookup: CDR1 SNHLY, CDR2 FYNNEI. This CDR3 region has 11 residues. V lost 9 bases and J lost 2, with 6 bases in between. Written as DNA, the CDR3 is TGTGCCAGTACATACACAGATACGCAGTATTTT. Its translation is CASTYTDTQYF.

The V gene is TRBV9, the J gene TRBJ2-1, with 12 bases matching TRBD2. This CDR3 has 20 amino acids. CDR1 is SGDLS and CDR2 is YYNGEE in the germline V gene. V was pared by 0 bases and J by 0 bases, with 10 bases of the junction left unmatched. CDR3 protein: CASSVAPTSGGRSSYNEQFF. CDR3 coding DNA: TGTGCCAGCAGCGTAGCCCCGACTAGCGGGGGTCGTAGCTCCTACAATGAGCAGTTCTTC.

The chain recombines TRBV7-9 with TRBJ1-4; D not resolved. CDR3 length: 17 residues. Trimming pared 2 bases from V and 4 bases from J, leaving 17 bases between. Looked up from germline, CDR1 is SEHNR and CDR2 is FQNEAQ (reference sequence). CDR3 bases: TGTGCCAGCAGCTTAAAGCGGAACCATAGACTTAATGAAAAACTGTTTTTT. This encodes CASSLKRNHRLNEKLFF.

This clone was counted a few times. The rearrangement uses TRBV2 and TRBJ2-5; possibly TRBD2 for D (6 bases). This CDR3 region has 14 residues. Between the trimmed V and J ends, which lost 5 bases and 7 bases, there was a span of 17 bases. Germline V lookup: CDR1 SNHLY, CDR2 FYNNEI. The CDR3 is CASSSRLDGGTQYF. DNA for the CDR3: TGTGCCAGCAGTAGTAGACTAGATGGGGGGACCCAGTACTTC.